A single sample gave rise to the 18 T cell receptor beta chains below, sequenced in a study of T cell responses to AZD1222 COVID-19 vaccine. Generated by immunoSEQ multiplex PCR, the TCRdb table keeps only in-frame clones and is missing some. The sample has some 84,000 clones; approximately 89% are singletons. The sequencing used peripheral blood, collected on day 0 of AZD1222 vaccination. The receptors derive from an adult in good health.

This clone was seen a single time. The rearrangement uses TRBV6-5 and TRBJ1-1, with D uncertain. The CDR3 length is 13 residues. Germline V gene sequence: CDR1 MNHEY, CDR2 SVGAGI. The V end was cut by 2 bases, the J end by 0 bases, with 4 bases between. The CDR3 DNA follows: TGTGCCAGCAGTTACGGTATGAACACTGAAGCTTTCTTT. This sequence encodes CASSYGMNTEAFF.

This clone was observed a single time. The sample contains more than one DNA sequence encoding this CDR3. This chain connects TRBV4-1 to TRBJ2-1; the D is unclear. This CDR3 has 13 amino acids. Germline CDR1 reads MGHRA; CDR2 reads YSYEKL. V was clipped by 5 bases and J by 13 bases, with 18 bases between them. This CDR3 reads CASSWGSPTEQFF. The CDR3 region has the DNA TGCGCCAGCAGCTGGGGAAGTCCCACTGAACAGTTCTTC.

This chain links TRBV7-9 with TRBJ2-5; TRBD1 or TRBD2 may be the D gene (5 bases each). The CDR3 loop spans 14 amino acids. V was cut by 0 bases and J by 4 bases, with 9 bases left in between. Germline V lookup: CDR1 SEHNR, CDR2 FQNEAQ (reference sequence). The CDR3 sequence: CASSLAGGRETQYF. CDR3 in DNA: TGTGCCAGCAGCTTAGCTGGGGGAAGAGAGACCCAGTACTTC.

The chain has TRBV5-1 and TRBJ2-5; the match to TRBD2 covers 7 bases. Germline V CDR1 and CDR2: SGHRS, YFSETQ. The V gene end was trimmed by 4 bases and the J gene end by 4 bases; junction bases not matched to a gene: 4. CDR3 length: 13 residues. The CDR3 bases are TGCGCCAGCAGCGGGAGGGCCGGAGAGACCCAGTACTTC. Translation: CASSGRAGETQYF.

Here the CDR3 DNA reads TGTGCCAGCAGTGAATCCGGACAGCTTGGCAATCAGCCCCAGCATTTT. This sequence encodes CASSESGQLGNQPQHF. The chain uses TRBV6-1 and TRBJ1-5; D might be TRBD1 (6 bases). CDR1 is MNHNS, CDR2 SASEGT, per germline. The V end was cut by 2 bases, the J end by 2 bases, with 13 bases between. CDR3 length: 16 amino acids.

In this sample, this clone turned up once. The J gene is TRBJ1-2, the V gene TRBV29-1, with 7 bases aligning to TRBD1. Germline V lookup: CDR1 SQVTM, CDR2 ANQGSEA. The CDR3 consists of 13 residues. The junction had 8 bases not matched to a gene; V was cut back by 7 bases and J by 3 bases. CDR3 sequence: CSAMTGLDYGYTF. CDR3 in DNA: TGCAGCGCGATGACAGGGCTGGACTATGGCTACACCTTC.

This chain uses TRBV2 with TRBJ2-3, with 8 bases lining up with TRBD2. CDR3 length: 16 residues. Looked up from germline, CDR1 is SNHLY and CDR2 is FYNNEI. V gave up 6 bases and J gave up 2 bases; unmatched junction bases: 10. In DNA, the CDR3 is TGTGCCAGCAGCGATCGACTAGCGCCGACCACAGATACGCAGTATTTT. Translating gives CASSDRLAPTTDTQYF.

The chain links TRBV6-2 or TRBV6-3 to TRBJ1-5; D perhaps matches TRBD1 (5 bases). This CDR3 spans 14 amino acids. The V and J ends lost 6 bases and 5 bases respectively, with 14 bases between them. CDR1 MNHEY and CDR2 SVGEGT come from the germline V gene. In nucleotides, the CDR3 is TGTGCCAGCAGCATGAGCAGGGTATATCAGCCCCAGCATTTT. Translating gives CASSMSRVYQPQHF.

This clone appeared once. The V and J genes are TRBV28 and TRBJ1-2; possible D gene TRBD1, 5 bases. The germline CDR1 and CDR2 sequences are MDHEN and SYDVKM. The CDR3 extends over 16 amino acids. Trimming took 5 bases from V and 4 from J, leaving 20 bases between them. The CDR3 loop reads CASSQTRTIRGYGYTF. The DNA of the CDR3 is TGTGCCAGCAGTCAAACTAGGACAATCCGAGGCTATGGCTACACCTTC.

This clone was detected once. V and J are TRBV4-2 and TRBJ2-3; 10 nucleotides align to TRBD2. Germline-derived CDR1 and CDR2 are LGHNA and YNFKEQ. J lost 1 base, V lost 0 bases, and 19 bases had no gene match. The CDR3 length is 22 residues. The CDR3 DNA reads as TGTGCCAGCAGCCAAGAATTGGGGGAGGGTCTAGCGGGAGCGGGGCGCACAGATACGCAGTATTTT. This encodes CASSQELGEGLAGAGRTDTQYF.

This sequence joins TRBV20-1 and TRBJ1-1; D not certain. Per the germline V gene, CDR1 is DFQATT and CDR2 is SNEGSKA (reference sequence). This CDR3 is 11 amino acids long. CDR3 nucleotides: TGCACTCTAGGGCGGAACACTGAAGCTTTCTTT. Its protein product is CTLGRNTEAFF.

This clone has a handful of counts. V and J are TRBV5-4 and TRBJ2-1; D is perhaps TRBD2 (5 bases). Trimming left V 4 bases short and J 6 bases short, with 14 bases between. CDR1 is SGHNT and CDR2 is YYREEE in the germline V gene (reference sequence). The CDR3 contains 14 residues. CDR3 residues: CASSASLGRNEQFF. In nucleotides, the CDR3 is TGTGCCAGCAGCGCCTCACTAGGGCGCAATGAGCAGTTCTTC.

V and J are TRBV5-4 and TRBJ1-2, with a possible D match to TRBD1 (5 bases). The germline V and J ends were trimmed by 2 bases and 2 bases, with 13 bases remaining between them. The CDR3 extends over 15 amino acids. CDR1 and CDR2 (germline): SGHNT, YYREEE (reference sequence). CDR3 protein: CASSFGTESNYGYTF. For the CDR3, the DNA is TGTGCCAGCAGCTTTGGGACGGAATCCAACTATGGCTACACCTTC.

This clone was seen more than once but under ten times. The rearrangement uses TRBV3-1 (or the pseudogene TRBV3-2) and TRBJ1-4; the D gene is possibly TRBD1 (5 bases). With 4 bases removed from V and 1 base from J, the gap between germline ends came to 13 bases. CDR1 is LGHDT and CDR2 is YNNKEL in the germline V gene (reference sequence). CDR3 length equals 16 residues. The CDR3 DNA is TGTGCCAGCAGCCGGCGGCAGGGTCGAACTAATGAAAAACTGTTTTTT. Residues: CASSRRQGRTNEKLFF.

The gene calls are TRBV5-6 and TRBJ1-1; no definite D call. The CDR3 has 11 residues. The germline CDR1 and CDR2 sequences are SGHDT and YYEEEE. V was clipped by 2 bases and J by 7 bases, with 6 bases between them. CDR3 protein: CASSFQFEAFF. CDR3 bases: TGTGCCAGCAGCTTTCAGTTTGAAGCTTTCTTT.

V and J are TRBV5-1 and TRBJ2-5, with TRBD1 matching over 7 bases. After removal of 1 base from V and 5 bases from J, the junction contained 5 bases not matched to a gene. Germline loops: CDR1 SGHRS, CDR2 YFSETQ. There are 14 residues in the CDR3. CDR3 nucleotides: TGCGCCAGCAGCTTGACAGGGGTACCGGAGACCCAGTACTTC. Translation: CASSLTGVPETQYF.

Comments on this clone: Distinct nucleotide sequences in the sample also encode this CDR3. The rearrangement links TRBV2 to TRBJ1-2; possibly TRBD1 for D (6 bases). Trimming stripped 6 bases from V and 5 bases from J, with 10 bases between. This CDR3 is 12 amino acids long. Germline lookup yields CDR1 SNHLY and CDR2 FYNNEI. CDR3 region: CASSGQPYGYTF. CDR3 sequence (DNA): TGTGCCAGCAGCGGACAGCCTTATGGCTACACCTTC.

The chain recombines TRBV15 with TRBJ2-4, with D perhaps TRBD2 (6 bases). The CDR3 is 16 amino acids. V was pared by 9 bases and J by 0 bases, with 18 bases between. Germline lookup yields CDR1 LNHNV and CDR2 YYDKDF (reference sequence). As DNA, the CDR3 is TGTGCCACGGGGACTGGTGGGGATTTAGCCAAAAACATTCAGTACTTC. Translation gives CATGTGGDLAKNIQYF.